Following are 19 T cell receptor beta chains from one sample sequenced in a study of cytomegalovirus exposure and HLA in healthy donors. The PCR had 60 Vbeta and 13 Jbeta primers. Sequencing was performed with immunoSEQ multiplex PCR; in TCRdb, only in-frame clones are kept and a portion is missing. The sample carries about 120,000 clones, roughly 63% recorded once. Sequenced sample: PBMCs. These receptors all come from a man aged 25 to 40 in good health and CMV-seropositive.

This sequence joins TRBV2 and TRBJ1-2; D not resolved. Germline V gene data show CDR1 as SNHLY and CDR2 as FYNNEI. V shed 5 bases and J shed 2 bases, with 12 bases lying between them. This CDR3 is built from 14 residues. The CDR3 protein is CASSPGRWNYGYTF. The CDR3 nucleotides are TGTGCCAGCAGTCCGGGGAGGTGGAACTATGGCTACACCTTC.

This clone was seen only a few times. The rearrangement joins TRBV7-9 to TRBJ2-5, with 7 bases identical to TRBD1. V was pared by 5 bases and J by 1 base, with 7 bases of the junction left unmatched. The CDR3 is 15 amino acids. Germline CDR1 reads SEHNR; CDR2 reads FQNEAQ (reference sequence). CDR3 DNA: TGTGCCAGCAGCACCCTGGGACAGATCCAAGAGACCCAGTACTTC. Translating gives CASSTLGQIQETQYF.

The chain carries TRBV6-1 and TRBJ2-7; tentative D call: TRBD2 (5 bases). V lost 4 bases and J 3 bases, leaving 13 bases between the germline ends. Germline CDR1 reads MNHNS; CDR2 reads SASEGT. The CDR3 consists of 14 residues. The CDR3 nucleotides read TGTGCCAGCAGTGCCCGGGTAGCGCTCTACGAGCAGTACTTC. Residues: CASSARVALYEQYF.

About this clone: The sample carries other DNA sequences with the same CDR3. The chain combines TRBV18 with TRBJ2-5; 7 bases map to TRBD2. Losses at the gene ends were 4 bases for V and 5 bases for J; bases not matched to a gene: 4. Germline assignment: CDR1 KGHSH and CDR2 LQKENI. The CDR3 extends over 13 amino acids. This CDR3 reads CASSRGGSETQYF. DNA for the CDR3: TGTGCCAGCTCACGGGGGGGTTCCGAGACCCAGTACTTC.

This clone was detected a few times. The J gene is TRBJ1-2, the V gene TRBV19, with 8 nucleotides matching TRBD1. CDR3 length: 14 residues. J was trimmed by 5 bases and V by 6 bases; bases with no gene match: 8. Germline-derived CDR1 and CDR2 are LNHDA and SQIVND (reference sequence). The CDR3 region is CASSSRDRIYGYTF. DNA of the CDR3: TGTGCCAGTAGCTCCCGGGACAGGATATATGGCTACACCTTC. The whole variable domain, filled in from reference TRBV19 and TRBJ1-2, reads DGGITQSPKYLFRKEGQNVTLSCEQNLNHDAMYWYRQDPGQGLRLIYYSQIVNDFQKGDIAEGYSVSREKKESFPLTVTSAQKNPTAFYLCASSSRDRIYGYTFGSGTRLTVV.

The chain combines TRBV4-3 with TRBJ2-1, with 12 bases identical to TRBD2. The germline gives CDR1 LGHNA, CDR2 YSLEER. The CDR3 runs 16 residues. V dropped 0 bases and J dropped 10; count of bases not matched to a gene: 7. The CDR3 protein is CASSQDILAGGREQFF. Here the CDR3 DNA reads TGCGCCAGCAGCCAAGATATCCTAGCGGGAGGGCGAGAGCAGTTCTTC.

In this sample, this clone turned up a few times. The chain couples TRBV5-4 to TRBJ2-3; D perhaps matches TRBD2 (6 bases). Germline values: CDR1 SGHNT, CDR2 YYREEE (reference sequence). The CDR3 has 15 residues. Trimming left V 8 bases short and J 2 bases short, with 18 bases between. The CDR3 bases are TGTGCCAGTTACGACCGGGACTCGATCACAGATACGCAGTATTTT. Translated: CASYDRDSITDTQYF.

V gene TRBV5-3 combines with J gene TRBJ2-2; D might be TRBD2 (7 bases). TRBV5-3 qualifies as an ORF whose function is uncertain. Trimming removed 5 bases at V and 2 bases at J, with 19 bases between. CDR3 length equals 17 residues. In DNA, the CDR3 is TGTGCCAGAAGGGGACGGGGGGCAGGGAGAAACACCGGGGAGCTGTTTTTT. Its translation: CARRGRGAGRNTGELFF.

This sequence joins TRBV7-2 and TRBJ2-5, with TRBD1 identical over 7 bases. Unmatched junction bases numbered 5, after V lost 8 bases and J lost 2 bases. Germline assignment: CDR1 SGHTA and CDR2 FQGNSA. This CDR3 spans 13 amino acids. The CDR3 sequence is CASQGQQQETQYF. The CDR3 DNA is TGTGCCAGCCAGGGACAGCAACAAGAGACCCAGTACTTC.

The chain joins TRBV4-3 to TRBJ1-2; D gene unclear. Trimming took 0 bases from V and 6 from J, leaving 14 bases between them. CDR1 and CDR2 (germline): LGHNA, YSLEER. The CDR3 totals 15 residues. CDR3 coding DNA: TGCGCCAGCAGCCAAGATCAGTGGGCCTACGATGGCTACACCTTC. Protein sequence: CASSQDQWAYDGYTF.

This clone was detected a few times. The V and J genes are TRBV28 and TRBJ2-7; 9 bases are a match to TRBD1. The CDR3 covers 14 residues. J was trimmed by 0 bases and V by 6 bases; bases with no gene match: 3. Germline CDR1 reads MDHEN; CDR2 reads SYDVKM. CDR3 sequence (DNA): TGTGCCAGCAGAAGACAGGGGGACTCCTACGAGCAGTACTTC. The encoded protein is CASRRQGDSYEQYF.

V is TRBV10-3 and J is TRBJ1-1, with D possibly TRBD1 on 5 matching bases. This CDR3 has 12 amino acids. V lost 4 bases, J lost 12 bases, and 15 bases lay in between. Germline V gene data show CDR1 as ENHRY and CDR2 as SYGVKD. The CDR3 coding sequence is TGTGCCATCAGTGTGGGGGGGAAGGATCCTTTCTTT. Protein: CAISVGGKDPFF.

The chain carries TRBV7-8 and TRBJ2-1, with 10 positions matching TRBD2. The germline V gene has CDR1 SGHVS and CDR2 FQNEAQ. CDR3 length: 16 amino acids. Germline trimming cut 3 bases from V and 5 bases from J; bases unmatched to any gene: 7. The CDR3 DNA sequence: TGTGCCAGCAGCTTCCTAGCGGGAGAGTCTCACAATGAGCAGTTCTTC. Translation: CASSFLAGESHNEQFF.

This clone was counted a few times. This sequence joins TRBV18 and TRBJ1-3; 8 nucleotides line up with TRBD1. The CDR3 has 15 residues. Germline V gene data show CDR1 as KGHSH and CDR2 as LQKENI. The J segment lost 0 bases and the V segment lost 6 bases, leaving 4 bases of the junction unmatched. CDR3 nucleotide sequence: TGTGCCAGCTCGCCAGGGGGCCACTCTGGAAACACCATATATTTT. Its translation is CASSPGGHSGNTIYF. The full variable domain, its missing parts supplied by reference TRBV18 and TRBJ1-3, is NAGVMQNPRHLVRRRGQEARLRCSPMKGHSHVYWYRQLPEEGLKFMVYLQKENIIDESGMPKERFSAEFPKEGPSILRIQQVVRGDSAAYFCASSPGGHSGNTIYFGEGSWLTVV.

The chain joins TRBV4-1 to TRBJ1-2; the D gene is possibly TRBD1 (6 bases). Trimming took 4 bases from V and 8 from J, leaving 20 bases between them. The CDR3 covers 15 residues. Per the germline V gene, CDR1 is MGHRA and CDR2 is YSYEKL. Here the CDR3 DNA reads TGCGCCAGCAGCCCATGGACAGCCGCCTCTCCCGGCTACACCTTC. Protein product: CASSPWTAASPGYTF.

J is TRBJ1-4 and V is TRBV28; D is ambiguous. This CDR3 is 12 amino acids long. Per the germline V gene, CDR1 is MDHEN and CDR2 is SYDVKM. The V end lost 5 bases, the J end lost 6 bases, and 7 bases lay between the germline ends. Here the CDR3 reads CASSQIDEKLFF. The CDR3 DNA is TGTGCCAGCAGTCAAATAGATGAAAAACTGTTTTTT.

The chain links TRBV6-5 to TRBJ1-3; tentative D call: TRBD1 (6 bases). This CDR3 is 15 amino acids long. V was clipped by 11 bases and J by 3 bases, with 20 bases between them. The germline CDR1 and CDR2 sequences are MNHEY and SVGAGI. This CDR3 reads CAPREQGFFGNTIYF. The CDR3 nucleotides are TGTGCCCCCAGGGAGCAGGGGTTTTTTGGAAACACCATATATTTT.

The chain couples TRBV28 to TRBJ2-1; 13 nucleotides match TRBD2. From germline, CDR1 is MDHEN and CDR2 SYDVKM. The CDR3 length is 16 residues. V gave up 1 base and J gave up 6 bases; unmatched junction bases: 3. This CDR3 reads CASSLYGTSGTNEQFF. In nucleotides, the CDR3 is TGTGCCAGCAGTTTATACGGGACTAGCGGGACCAATGAGCAGTTCTTC.

The J gene is TRBJ1-6, the V gene TRBV6-5; TRBD1 matches at 8 bases. This CDR3 has 12 amino acids. Germline trimming cut 6 bases from V and 10 bases from J; bases unmatched to any gene: 2. CDR1 MNHEY and CDR2 SVGAGI come from the germline V gene. This CDR3 is CASSGQGSPLHF. The CDR3 DNA sequence: TGTGCCAGCAGCGGACAGGGCTCACCCCTCCACTTT.